This passage covers 2 T cell receptor beta chains from one sample sequenced in a study of response to subunit inactivated influenza vaccine. Each CDR3 protein gets one entry after TCRdb re-called the RT-PCR reads with MiXCR. This sample carries 630,000 or so distinct CDR3 sequences, 15% to 17% of them seen once, and the ten largest clones take about 9.9%. The sample was PBMCs from blood, taken less than 13 days after vaccination. Source of these receptors: a man between 50 and 59 years old who received an inactivated influenza vaccine.

The rearrangement uses TRBV30 and TRBJ2-1; D is perhaps TRBD1 (5 bases). Between the trimmed V and J ends, which lost 0 bases and 13 bases, there was a span of 16 bases. Germline values: CDR1 GTSNPN, CDR2 SVGIG (reference sequence). The CDR3 runs to 13 residues. CDR3 coding DNA: TGTGCCTGGAGTGTACCAGGGTTCCTTACCCAGTTCTTC. This codes for CAWSVPGFLTQFF.

This clonotype was seen a handful of times. The chain couples TRBV28 to TRBJ2-7; TRBD1 matches at 12 bases. V trimming: 3 bases; J trimming: 5 bases; junction bases outside the gene matches: 5. Germline V gives CDR1 MDHEN, CDR2 SYDVKM. CDR3 size: 15 residues. CDR3 sequence (DNA): TGTGCCAGCAGTTTCCCCGGGACAGGGGGCGACGAGCAGTACTTC. Amino acids: CASSFPGTGGDEQYF.